This T cell receptor (beta chain) was retrieved from a study of CD8+ T cells in alopecia areata. In the study overall: For the treated group, dosing was oral tofacitinib at 5 to 10 mg twice daily. General study points: In blood and scalp, many expanded lesional clones persisted during tofacitinib.

It was cDNA, reverse transcribed from extracted RNA, that served as the sequencing template. Assay: immunoSEQ multiplex PCR; the TCRdb copy retains only in-frame clones and omits some. The profile covers 100,000 to 150,000 clones, with approximately 60% appearing a single time and 5.7% taken by the ten largest. This clone turned up a few times. Its antigen is still unknown. CDR3 length: 14 amino acids. The germline CDR1 and CDR2 sequences are KGHSH and LQKENI. The V end was cut by 1 base, the J end by 2 bases, with 8 bases between. Treatment reported: oral pan-JAK inhibitor, 5-10 mg twice daily. The sequence was collected from a human donor with alopecia areata. V gene TRBV18 combines with J gene TRBJ1-1, with D perhaps matching TRBD1 (6 bases). The sequencing used CD4+ T cells sorted from blood, collected at week 4, from a patient treated with tofacitinib. CDR3: CASSPLRGNTEAFF. The CDR3 coding sequence is TGTGCCAGCTCACCACTCAGGGGTAACACTGAAGCTTTCTTT.